Listed below are T cell receptor beta chains from one sample, sequenced in a study of Ad26.COV2.S vaccination and SARS-CoV-2 variants. TCRdb's table, derived via immunoSEQ multiplex PCR, lists solely in-frame clones and lacks some. The data hold about half a million clones, with roughly nine tenths observed a single time. The sequences come from peripheral blood, collected in a trial of Ad26.COV2.S vaccine versus placebo. These receptors were taken from a person between 18 and 59 years old who received the Ad26.COV2.S COVID-19 vaccine or a placebo. CDR3s include the opening cysteine and the closing phenylalanine or tryptophan. A D gene is named only where the DNA matches it firmly. Part of the rows lack a size; the others show once, few, many or a class for expanded clones.

V gene: TRBV19; D gene: NA; CDR3 length: 13; J gene: TRBJ1-2; clone size: NA; CDR3 DNA: TGTGCCAGTAGTATAGAGAGTAGATATGGCTACACCTTC; CDR3 protein: CASSIESRYGYTF
V gene: TRBV7-2; D gene: NA; CDR3 length: 19; J gene: TRBJ2-2; clone size: NA; CDR3 DNA: TGTGCCAGCAGCTTAGTTGGTGCTAGATCGGCCGCGCGGGCCGGGGAGCTGTTTTTT; CDR3 protein: CASSLVGARSAARAGELFF
V gene: TRBV18; D gene: NA; CDR3 length: 15; J gene: TRBJ2-5; clone size: NA; CDR3 DNA: TGTGCCAGCTCACCCCAGCGTGGGGACCAAGAGACCCAGTACTTC; CDR3 protein: CASSPQRGDQETQYF
V gene: TRBV5-1; D gene: TRBD1; CDR3 length: 17; J gene: TRBJ2-7; clone size: NA; CDR3 DNA: TGCGCCAGCAGCACGGGGGCCCCGGGACAGGGATCATACGAGCAGTACTTC; CDR3 protein: CASSTGAPGQGSYEQYF
V gene: TRBV30; D gene: NA; CDR3 length: 12; J gene: TRBJ1-5; clone size: NA; CDR3 DNA: TGTGCCTGGAGTCTGGGGCCGATGCCCCAGCATTTT; CDR3 protein: CAWSLGPMPQHF
V gene: TRBV5-8; D gene: TRBD2; CDR3 length: 15; J gene: TRBJ2-2; clone size: NA; CDR3 DNA: TGTGCCAGCAGCCCCGGACTAGCGGACACCGGGGAGCTGTTTTTT; CDR3 protein: CASSPGLADTGELFF
V gene: TRBV7-3; D gene: TRBD2; CDR3 length: 16; J gene: TRBJ2-1; clone size: NA; CDR3 DNA: TGTGCCAGCAGCTTAACTCCGGGACTAGAGGACAATGAGCAGTTCTTC; CDR3 protein: CASSLTPGLEDNEQFF
V gene: TRBV18; D gene: NA; CDR3 length: 15; J gene: TRBJ2-1; clone size: NA; CDR3 DNA: TGTGCCAGCTCCCAGCGGGACAGCTCCTACAATGAGCAGTTCTTC; CDR3 protein: CASSQRDSSYNEQFF
V gene: TRBV2; D gene: NA; CDR3 length: 13; J gene: TRBJ2-3; clone size: NA; CDR3 DNA: TGTGCCACCCGCGGCTCTAGCACAGATACGCAGTATTTT; CDR3 protein: CATRGSSTDTQYF
V gene: TRBV18; D gene: NA; CDR3 length: 13; J gene: TRBJ1-2; clone size: NA; CDR3 DNA: TGTGCCAGCTCACCCGGAGGGAAATATGGCTACACCTTC; CDR3 protein: CASSPGGKYGYTF
V gene: TRBV9; D gene: NA; CDR3 length: 13; J gene: TRBJ2-7; clone size: NA; CDR3 DNA: TGTGCCAGCAGCCCCCTCCAGGGGGGCGAGCAGTACTTC; CDR3 protein: CASSPLQGGEQYF
V gene: TRBV6-5; D gene: NA; CDR3 length: 15; J gene: TRBJ1-5; clone size: NA; CDR3 DNA: TGTGCCAGCAGTTACTCGAGGCTTAGCAATCAGCCCCAGCATTTT; CDR3 protein: CASSYSRLSNQPQHF
V gene: TRBV30; D gene: TRBD2; CDR3 length: 15; J gene: TRBJ2-1; clone size: NA; CDR3 DNA: TGTGCCTGGACCCTAGGCGCGGGAGGGCCGGGTGAGCAGTTCTTC; CDR3 protein: CAWTLGAGGPGEQFF
V gene: TRBV6-2/TRBV6-3; D gene: NA; CDR3 length: 15; J gene: TRBJ1-4; clone size: NA; CDR3 DNA: TGTGCCAGCAGCCCTGGGGGTGCAACTAATGAAAAACTGTTTTTT; CDR3 protein: CASSPGGATNEKLFF
V gene: TRBV18; D gene: TRBD1; CDR3 length: 14; J gene: TRBJ1-6; clone size: NA; CDR3 DNA: TGTGCCAGCTCACCCGGACAGGACAATTCACCCCTCCACTTT; CDR3 protein: CASSPGQDNSPLHF
V gene: TRBV30; D gene: NA; CDR3 length: 13; J gene: TRBJ1-4; clone size: NA; CDR3 DNA: TGTGCCTGCATGACAGGCAATAATGAAAAACTGTTTTTT; CDR3 protein: CACMTGNNEKLFF
V gene: TRBV4-1; D gene: NA; CDR3 length: 15; J gene: TRBJ1-3; clone size: once; CDR3 DNA: TGCGCCAGCAGCCAAGTCCCCGGGTTGGGAAACACCATATATTTT; CDR3 protein: CASSQVPGLGNTIYF
V gene: TRBV27; D gene: TRBD1; CDR3 length: 14; J gene: TRBJ1-1; clone size: NA; CDR3 DNA: TGTGCCAGCAGTTCAGGGGACAGGGGTTTTCAAGCTTTCTTT; CDR3 protein: CASSSGDRGFQAFF
V gene: TRBV5-4; D gene: NA; CDR3 length: 13; J gene: TRBJ2-1; clone size: NA; CDR3 DNA: TGTGCCAGCAGCTTTAACTCCGTTAATGAGCAGTTCTTC; CDR3 protein: CASSFNSVNEQFF
V gene: TRBV3-1/TRBV3-2; D gene: TRBD2; CDR3 length: 12; J gene: TRBJ2-7; clone size: NA; CDR3 DNA: TGTGCCAGCAGCCGGGGGGGGTACGAGCAGTACTTC; CDR3 protein: CASSRGGYEQYF
V gene: TRBV6-5; D gene: NA; CDR3 length: 14; J gene: TRBJ1-5; clone size: NA; CDR3 DNA: TGTGCCAGCAGTCGGGGCCCCGAGGGGCAGCCCCAGCATTTT; CDR3 protein: CASSRGPEGQPQHF
V gene: TRBV27; D gene: NA; CDR3 length: 15; J gene: TRBJ2-1; clone size: NA; CDR3 DNA: TGTGCCAGCAGCGTCCCCTGGGCCAGGCCTAATGAGCAGTTCTTC; CDR3 protein: CASSVPWARPNEQFF
V gene: TRBV7-9; D gene: TRBD2; CDR3 length: 17; J gene: TRBJ2-5; clone size: NA; CDR3 DNA: TGTGCCAGCAGCTCCCTAATTGGGGCTAGCGGGACGAAGACCCAGTACTTC; CDR3 protein: CASSSLIGASGTKTQYF
V gene: TRBV6-2/TRBV6-3; D gene: NA; CDR3 length: 14; J gene: TRBJ1-1; clone size: NA; CDR3 DNA: TGTGCCAGCAGTTATCTAGGATGGGACACTGAAGCTTTCTTT; CDR3 protein: CASSYLGWDTEAFF
V gene: TRBV27; D gene: TRBD1; CDR3 length: 15; J gene: TRBJ2-7; clone size: NA; CDR3 DNA: TGTGCCAGCAGTTTTTCCGGGACAGCAACCTACGAGCAGTACTTC; CDR3 protein: CASSFSGTATYEQYF
V gene: TRBV7-9; D gene: NA; CDR3 length: 11; J gene: TRBJ2-7; clone size: once; CDR3 DNA: TGTGCCAGCAGCCGAGACTACGAGCAGTACTTC; CDR3 protein: CASSRDYEQYF
V gene: TRBV9; D gene: NA; CDR3 length: 14; J gene: TRBJ1-2; clone size: few; CDR3 DNA: TGTGCCAGCAGCGCGACACAGGGAGAATATGGCTACACCTTC; CDR3 protein: CASSATQGEYGYTF
V gene: TRBV6-6; D gene: NA; CDR3 length: 15; J gene: TRBJ2-3; clone size: NA; CDR3 DNA: TGTGCCAGCACCCGACAGGTAGATGGGGGAGATACGCAGTATTTT; CDR3 protein: CASTRQVDGGDTQYF
V gene: TRBV9; D gene: TRBD2; CDR3 length: 15; J gene: TRBJ2-2; clone size: few; CDR3 DNA: TGTGCCAGCAGCGCACTAGCGGGGGGGCCCGGGGAGCTGTTTTTT; CDR3 protein: CASSALAGGPGELFF
V gene: TRBV5-1; D gene: NA; CDR3 length: 15; J gene: TRBJ2-3; clone size: NA; CDR3 DNA: TGCGCCAGCAGCTTCACGGGGGCTATCACAGATACGCAGTATTTT; CDR3 protein: CASSFTGAITDTQYF
V gene: TRBV10-1; D gene: NA; CDR3 length: 14; J gene: TRBJ2-1; clone size: NA; CDR3 DNA: TGCGCCAGCCCTAGGAACAGCTCCTACAATGAGCAGTTCTTC; CDR3 protein: CASPRNSSYNEQFF
V gene: TRBV2; D gene: NA; CDR3 length: 14; J gene: TRBJ2-1; clone size: NA; CDR3 DNA: TGTGCCAGCAGTGGACAGGCAGTTTTCAATGAGCAGTTCTTC; CDR3 protein: CASSGQAVFNEQFF
V gene: TRBV6-5; D gene: NA; CDR3 length: 13; J gene: TRBJ2-7; clone size: NA; CDR3 DNA: TGTGCCAGCAGTTCGGTCCGACCCCACGAGCAGTACTTC; CDR3 protein: CASSSVRPHEQYF
V gene: TRBV18; D gene: NA; CDR3 length: 18; J gene: TRBJ1-5; clone size: NA; CDR3 DNA: TGTGCCAGCTCAAACCGGGAAAACCATTTATTTAGCAATCAGCCCCAGCATTTT; CDR3 protein: CASSNRENHLFSNQPQHF
V gene: TRBV7-6; D gene: NA; CDR3 length: 17; J gene: TRBJ2-1; clone size: NA; CDR3 DNA: TGTGCCAGCAGCTTAGGCCCGGGAACTGGAGCACACAATGAGCAGTTCTTC; CDR3 protein: CASSLGPGTGAHNEQFF
V gene: TRBV18; D gene: NA; CDR3 length: 14; J gene: TRBJ2-7; clone size: few; CDR3 DNA: TGTGCCAGCTCACCCGTCGGAGGGCCCTACGAGCAGTACTTC; CDR3 protein: CASSPVGGPYEQYF
V gene: TRBV2; D gene: NA; CDR3 length: 13; J gene: TRBJ2-3; clone size: NA; CDR3 DNA: TGTGCCAGCAGCCTCAGGGGCGCAGATACGCAGTATTTT; CDR3 protein: CASSLRGADTQYF
V gene: TRBV7-2; D gene: TRBD1; CDR3 length: 18; J gene: TRBJ1-6; clone size: NA; CDR3 DNA: TGTGCCAGCAGCTCCCCGCCGACAGGGCCCCACTATAATTCACCCCTCCACTTT; CDR3 protein: CASSSPPTGPHYNSPLHF
V gene: TRBV7-2; D gene: NA; CDR3 length: 14; J gene: TRBJ2-5; clone size: NA; CDR3 DNA: TGTGCCAGCAGCTTAGCAGGGTGGCAAGAGACCCAGTACTTC; CDR3 protein: CASSLAGWQETQYF
V gene: TRBV28; D gene: TRBD1; CDR3 length: 16; J gene: TRBJ2-3; clone size: NA; CDR3 DNA: TGTGCCAGCAGTCTCGAACAGGGGTCCGGCACAGATACGCAGTATTTT; CDR3 protein: CASSLEQGSGTDTQYF
V gene: TRBV3-1/TRBV3-2; D gene: NA; CDR3 length: 17; J gene: TRBJ2-1; clone size: once; CDR3 DNA: TGTGCCAGCAGCCAAGGGTTGCGGGGGCCGGACTACAATGAGCAGTTCTTC; CDR3 protein: CASSQGLRGPDYNEQFF
V gene: TRBV4-1; D gene: NA; CDR3 length: 14; J gene: TRBJ1-5; clone size: once; CDR3 DNA: TGCGCCAGCAGCCCCCGCCAGGCCAATCAGCCCCAGCATTTT; CDR3 protein: CASSPRQANQPQHF
V gene: TRBV2; D gene: TRBD2; CDR3 length: 16; J gene: TRBJ2-5; clone size: NA; CDR3 DNA: TGTGCCAGCACAGAGGGGTTTAAAACGGGAGGAGAGACCCAGTACTTC; CDR3 protein: CASTEGFKTGGETQYF
V gene: TRBV4-1; D gene: NA; CDR3 length: 14; J gene: TRBJ1-3; clone size: NA; CDR3 DNA: TGCGCCAGCAGCCAAGCAGGGGTTGGAAACACCATATATTTT; CDR3 protein: CASSQAGVGNTIYF
V gene: TRBV18; D gene: NA; CDR3 length: 15; J gene: TRBJ2-2; clone size: NA; CDR3 DNA: TGTGCCAGCTCACCCCAGTTAGGGAGCACCGGGGAGCTGTTTTTT; CDR3 protein: CASSPQLGSTGELFF
V gene: TRBV10-3; D gene: NA; CDR3 length: 13; J gene: TRBJ1-1; clone size: NA; CDR3 DNA: TGTGCCATCAGTGAGGACCTACAGGGTTCGGCTTTCTTT; CDR3 protein: CAISEDLQGSAFF
V gene: TRBV28; D gene: NA; CDR3 length: 15; J gene: TRBJ2-7; clone size: NA; CDR3 DNA: TGTGCCAGCAGTATCGGACGGCCCACCCCCCCTGTGCAGTACTTC; CDR3 protein: CASSIGRPTPPVQYF